These T cell receptor beta chains were read from a single sample in a study of blood T cell repertoires in COVID-19. The table came from immunoSEQ multiplex PCR; TCRdb's copy has only in-frame clones and leaves some out. The sample yields about 170,000 clones, about 85% seen once. Source material: peripheral blood. These receptors all stem from a woman aged 70 to 79 with COVID-19, enrolled during active disease. The conserved cysteine and the conserved F or W are not part of the CDR3 here. Fields, in order: J gene, V gene, CDR3 protein.

J gene: TRBJ2-1; V gene: TRBV30; CDR3 protein: AGGTSGMGEQF
J gene: TRBJ2-1; V gene: TRBV7-2; CDR3 protein: ASSSAGTRAYEQF
J gene: TRBJ2-1; V gene: TRBV27; CDR3 protein: ASSLAGSSYNEQF
J gene: TRBJ2-2; V gene: TRBV11-2; CDR3 protein: ASSPGTTFAGELF
J gene: TRBJ2-3; V gene: TRBV7-2; CDR3 protein: ASSQTRPTDTQY
J gene: TRBJ1-6; V gene: TRBV30; CDR3 protein: AWSVPTGSSYNSPLH
J gene: TRBJ2-3; V gene: TRBV3-1/TRBV3-2; CDR3 protein: ASRTGSTDTQY
J gene: TRBJ2-4; V gene: TRBV18; CDR3 protein: ASSPQLTARDIQY
J gene: TRBJ2-5; V gene: TRBV7-2; CDR3 protein: ASSPRTSGRTWYQETQY
J gene: TRBJ2-3; V gene: TRBV11-2; CDR3 protein: ASSSYPPGSRADTQY
J gene: TRBJ2-1; V gene: TRBV2; CDR3 protein: ASSAEITPGHYSYNEQF
J gene: TRBJ2-2; V gene: TRBV12-5; CDR3 protein: ASGLVTGKYTGELF
J gene: TRBJ1-1; V gene: TRBV28; CDR3 protein: ASSPRLTVDRNTEAF
J gene: TRBJ2-7; V gene: TRBV30; CDR3 protein: AWSGDSFYEQY
J gene: TRBJ1-2; V gene: TRBV12-3/TRBV12-4; CDR3 protein: ASTSGDGYT
J gene: TRBJ1-2; V gene: TRBV4-2; CDR3 protein: ASSYGTGVSNGYT
J gene: TRBJ2-1; V gene: TRBV7-6; CDR3 protein: ASSGLFDEQF
J gene: TRBJ1-5; V gene: TRBV28; CDR3 protein: ASSQGQNNQPQH
J gene: TRBJ2-5; V gene: TRBV7-2; CDR3 protein: ASSLPSGGQETQY
J gene: TRBJ2-1; V gene: TRBV5-6; CDR3 protein: ASSSGLAGGFNEQF
J gene: TRBJ1-4; V gene: TRBV5-6; CDR3 protein: ASSSGQLSNEKLF
J gene: TRBJ2-5; V gene: TRBV27; CDR3 protein: ASGSGKYQETQY
J gene: TRBJ1-5; V gene: TRBV7-2; CDR3 protein: ASSPDTGREPQH
J gene: TRBJ1-2; V gene: TRBV29-1; CDR3 protein: SAAATDGYT
J gene: TRBJ1-2; V gene: TRBV28; CDR3 protein: ASSRGLTSYGYT
J gene: TRBJ2-7; V gene: TRBV28; CDR3 protein: ATNWARQGSEQY
J gene: TRBJ1-1; V gene: TRBV2; CDR3 protein: ASSLMNTEAF
J gene: TRBJ2-7; V gene: TRBV28; CDR3 protein: ASSLGKGAKVEQY
J gene: TRBJ1-1; V gene: TRBV9; CDR3 protein: ASSVGGTGPTEAF
J gene: TRBJ2-1; V gene: TRBV2; CDR3 protein: ASSEVGRQDSYNEQF
J gene: TRBJ2-3; V gene: TRBV3-1/TRBV3-2; CDR3 protein: ASSLGGGADTQY
J gene: TRBJ1-2; V gene: TRBV28; CDR3 protein: ASTIGGGDPYGYT
J gene: TRBJ2-1; V gene: TRBV30; CDR3 protein: ASQSRGRNEQF
J gene: TRBJ1-5; V gene: TRBV29-1; CDR3 protein: SGGQGGNQPQH
J gene: TRBJ1-1; V gene: TRBV21-1; CDR3 protein: ARHGTGRRMNTEAF
J gene: TRBJ1-1; V gene: TRBV6-5; CDR3 protein: ASSKGQAVNTEAF
J gene: TRBJ2-3; V gene: TRBV19; CDR3 protein: ATSRTGRTDTQY
J gene: TRBJ1-2; V gene: TRBV24-1; CDR3 protein: ATSDHRDRVTYGYT
J gene: TRBJ2-5; V gene: TRBV7-8; CDR3 protein: ASSRSGGGRETQY
J gene: TRBJ2-7; V gene: TRBV6-1; CDR3 protein: ASSEQGSEQY
J gene: TRBJ2-5; V gene: TRBV6-1; CDR3 protein: ASSEMFRASGGGQETQY
J gene: TRBJ1-3; V gene: TRBV30; CDR3 protein: AWIPRSSGNTIY
J gene: TRBJ1-1; V gene: TRBV29-1; CDR3 protein: SVEVGTVDPEAF
J gene: TRBJ2-3; V gene: TRBV3-1/TRBV3-2; CDR3 protein: ASSQDWGRTDTQY
J gene: TRBJ1-4; V gene: TRBV15; CDR3 protein: ATAGDATNEKLF
J gene: TRBJ1-5; V gene: TRBV11-2; CDR3 protein: ASSLSGNQPQH
J gene: TRBJ2-2; V gene: TRBV18; CDR3 protein: ASSPLGAGGTNTGELF
J gene: TRBJ2-3; V gene: TRBV18; CDR3 protein: ASSPTAGALSKTQY
J gene: TRBJ1-6; V gene: TRBV9; CDR3 protein: ASSATANSNSPLH
J gene: TRBJ1-2; V gene: TRBV29-1; CDR3 protein: SVEDRGPGAGYT
J gene: TRBJ2-2; V gene: TRBV30; CDR3 protein: AWSVGAHTGELF
J gene: TRBJ1-4; V gene: TRBV5-4; CDR3 protein: ASSRRGEEKLF